These 18 T cell receptor beta chains originate from one sample sequenced in a study of siplizumab effects on memory and regulatory T cells. Sequencing used immunoSEQ multiplex PCR; TCRdb keeps in-frame clones, though not all of them. The sample has roughly 120,000 clones; around 90% are singletons. The material sequenced was Tregs sorted from blood. These receptor sequences come from a human donor in good health.

This rearrangement joins TRBV5-1 to TRBJ2-7, with 11 bases that match TRBD1. This CDR3 has 16 amino acids. In germline, CDR1 is SGHRS, CDR2 YFSETQ. Germline trimming cut 4 bases from V and 5 bases from J; bases unmatched to any gene: 11. The CDR3 protein is CASSRTGGPNQDEQYF. CDR3 DNA: TGCGCCAGCAGCCGGACAGGGGGCCCTAATCAGGACGAGCAGTACTTC.

The chain has TRBV28 and TRBJ1-5; D is uncertain. Trimming took off 1 base at V and 5 bases at J, with 3 bases between the two ends. The CDR3 runs 12 residues. The germline V gene has CDR1 MDHEN and CDR2 SYDVKM. The DNA for the CDR3 is TGTGCCAGCAGTTTATACTATCAGCCCCAGCATTTT. It encodes CASSLYYQPQHF.

In its sample, this clone was seen once. V usage is TRBV10-3 and J usage is TRBJ2-5, with 7 bases matching TRBD2. Germline V gene data show CDR1 as ENHRY and CDR2 as SYGVKD. Trimming took 6 bases from V and 3 from J; bases not matched to a gene: 10. The length of the CDR3 is 15 residues. CDR3 sequence: CAISEDQRGKETQYF. The CDR3 nucleotides are TGTGCCATCAGCGAGGACCAGCGGGGAAAAGAGACCCAGTACTTC.

J is TRBJ1-2 and V is TRBV20-1; no firm D call. Trimming shortened V by 3 bases and J by 4 bases, and 6 bases separated the two germline ends. This CDR3 contains 11 residues. Germline V gives CDR1 DFQATT, CDR2 SNEGSKA (reference sequence). The CDR3 region is CSASAGYGYTF. The CDR3 DNA sequence: TGCAGTGCTAGCGCGGGCTATGGCTACACCTTC.

The V and J genes are TRBV7-9 and TRBJ1-3, with D possibly matching TRBD1 (5 bases). The CDR3 has 14 residues. Germline loops: CDR1 SEHNR, CDR2 FQNEAQ (reference sequence). V was shortened by 4 bases and J by 3 bases, with 10 bases between the two germline ends. The CDR3 reads CASSSGTGGNTIYF. The DNA for the CDR3 is TGTGCCAGCAGCTCCGGGACTGGTGGAAACACCATATATTTT.

V is TRBV6-1 and J is TRBJ1-5; 10 nucleotides match TRBD1. Per germline, CDR1 MNHNS and CDR2 SASEGT. With 4 bases clipped from V and 2 bases from J, the junction kept 5 bases outside the gene matches. The CDR3 length is 16 residues. The CDR3, as DNA: TGTGCCAGCAGTGGAGCCGGGACAGGGGGCAATCAGCCCCAGCATTTT. It yields the protein CASSGAGTGGNQPQHF.

The chain employs TRBV7-2 and TRBJ2-7; possibly TRBD1 or TRBD2 for D (5 bases each). The CDR3 contains 13 residues. Trimming shortened V by 2 bases and J by 4 bases, and 9 bases separated the two germline ends. In germline, CDR1 is SGHTA, CDR2 FQGNSA. Here the CDR3 DNA reads TGTGCCAGCAGCTTAAGAGGGGAATACGAGCAGTACTTC. It translates to CASSLRGEYEQYF.

The gene calls are TRBV20-1 and TRBJ2-1; D remains unclear. Trimming pared 6 bases from V and 6 bases from J, leaving 9 bases between. Germline values: CDR1 DFQATT, CDR2 SNEGSKA (reference sequence). This CDR3 has 11 amino acids. This CDR3 reads CSASRSNEQFF. CDR3 bases: TGCAGTGCCTCTCGGAGCAATGAGCAGTTCTTC.

The CDR3 spells CASGNGPNQPQHF. The CDR3, as DNA: TGTGCCAGCGGTAACGGGCCAAATCAGCCCCAGCATTTT. The rearrangement uses TRBV2 and TRBJ1-5, with D uncertain. Germline V gene data show CDR1 as SNHLY and CDR2 as FYNNEI. CDR3 length equals 13 residues. The ends were cut back, 8 bases at V and 4 bases at J, with 12 bases in the middle.

The chain uses TRBV6-6 and TRBJ2-7; D is perhaps TRBD2 (6 bases). The length of the CDR3 is 11 residues. The germline gives CDR1 MNHNY, CDR2 SVGAGI (reference sequence). V lost 4 bases to trimming and J lost 11 bases, with 12 bases between them. CDR3 residues: CASSSDQREYF. Here the CDR3 DNA reads TGTGCCAGCAGTTCGGACCAGCGGGAGTACTTC.

The chain links TRBV27 to TRBJ2-7; 7 bases line up with TRBD1. The CDR3 runs 16 residues. Germline-derived CDR1 and CDR2 are MNHEY and SMNVEV (reference sequence). With 5 bases clipped from V and 2 bases from J, the junction kept 12 bases outside the gene matches. CDR3 residues: CASSPSGQFQTYEQYF. The DNA for the CDR3 is TGTGCCAGCAGTCCATCGGGACAGTTCCAGACCTACGAGCAGTACTTC.

The genes are TRBV19 and TRBJ2-2; either TRBD1 or TRBD2 may supply D (5 bases each). Per the germline V gene, CDR1 is LNHDA and CDR2 is SQIVND (reference sequence). CDR3 length equals 16 residues. The V gene lost 6 bases and the J gene lost 7 bases, with 21 bases spanning the gap. CDR3 DNA: TGTGCCAGTAGGAAATGGGACGAAGGGTATTTCGGGGAGCTGTTTTTT. Encoded protein: CASRKWDEGYFGELFF.

The chain links TRBV5-1 to TRBJ2-1; D uncertain. Trimming removed 1 base at V and 8 bases at J, with 7 bases between. This CDR3 is built from 12 residues. Germline CDR1 reads SGHRS; CDR2 reads YFSETQ. CDR3 nucleotide sequence: TGCGCCAGCAGCTTGAGTTTCGATGAGCAGTTCTTC. This encodes CASSLSFDEQFF.

The V gene is TRBV18, the J gene TRBJ1-4, with 8 bases identical to TRBD1. This CDR3 has 16 residues. Germline values: CDR1 KGHSH, CDR2 LQKENI. The ends lost 1 base at V and 4 bases at J; junction bases unmatched: 5. DNA for the CDR3: TGTGCCAGCTCACCACGACAGGGGAAGGGTAATGAAAAACTGTTTTTT. It encodes CASSPRQGKGNEKLFF.

V and J are TRBV4-1 and TRBJ2-5; D is uncertain. This CDR3 comprises 13 residues. V lost 0 bases to trimming and J lost 11 bases, with 13 bases between them. From germline, CDR1 is MGHRA and CDR2 YSYEKL. The CDR3 here is CASSQESDLKQYF. DNA for the CDR3: TGCGCCAGCAGCCAAGAAAGTGACTTGAAACAGTACTTC.

The rearrangement uses TRBV19 and TRBJ2-3, with 8 positions matching TRBD2. From germline, CDR1 is LNHDA and CDR2 SQIVND (reference sequence). This CDR3 contains 13 residues. J lost 4 bases, V lost 9 bases, and 6 bases had no gene match. Here the CDR3 DNA reads TGTGCCAGCAGCGGGAGCTTCGCAGATACGCAGTATTTT. This translates into CASSGSFADTQYF.

CDR3 residues: CASSLAAEAYEQYF. CDR3 DNA sequence: TGTGCCAGCAGCTTAGCCGCGGAGGCCTACGAGCAGTACTTC. The chain recombines TRBV7-9 with TRBJ2-7; a weak D match, TRBD2 (5 bases). CDR1 and CDR2 from the germline V gene are SEHNR and FQNEAQ (reference sequence). CDR3 size: 14 residues. With 0 bases removed from V and 2 bases from J, the gap between germline ends came to 8 bases.

The chain combines TRBV9 with TRBJ2-6, with 12 nucleotides matching TRBD2. Germline V gene sequence: CDR1 SGDLS, CDR2 YYNGEE. Germline trimming cut 2 bases from V and 3 bases from J; bases unmatched to any gene: 9. This CDR3 contains 19 residues. The CDR3 DNA reads TGTGCCAGCAGCGTCTCACTAGCGGGGGGCCGAAATGGGGCCAACGTCCTGACTTTC. This codes for CASSVSLAGGRNGANVLTF.